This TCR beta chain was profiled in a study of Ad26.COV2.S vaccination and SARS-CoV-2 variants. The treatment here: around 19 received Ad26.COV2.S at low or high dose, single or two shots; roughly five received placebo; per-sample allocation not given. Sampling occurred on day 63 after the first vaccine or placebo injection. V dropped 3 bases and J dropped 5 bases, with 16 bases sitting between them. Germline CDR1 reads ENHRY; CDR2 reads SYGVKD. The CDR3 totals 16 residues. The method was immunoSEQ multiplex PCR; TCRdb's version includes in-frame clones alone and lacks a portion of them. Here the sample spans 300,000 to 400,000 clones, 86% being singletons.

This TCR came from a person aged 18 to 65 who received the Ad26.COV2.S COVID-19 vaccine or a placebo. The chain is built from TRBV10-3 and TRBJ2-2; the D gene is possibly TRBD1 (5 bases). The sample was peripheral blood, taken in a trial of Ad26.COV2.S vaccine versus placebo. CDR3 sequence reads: CAISDGQGKLTGELFF. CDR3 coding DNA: TGTGCCATCAGTGACGGTCAGGGCAAGCTAACCGGGGAGCTGTTTTTT.